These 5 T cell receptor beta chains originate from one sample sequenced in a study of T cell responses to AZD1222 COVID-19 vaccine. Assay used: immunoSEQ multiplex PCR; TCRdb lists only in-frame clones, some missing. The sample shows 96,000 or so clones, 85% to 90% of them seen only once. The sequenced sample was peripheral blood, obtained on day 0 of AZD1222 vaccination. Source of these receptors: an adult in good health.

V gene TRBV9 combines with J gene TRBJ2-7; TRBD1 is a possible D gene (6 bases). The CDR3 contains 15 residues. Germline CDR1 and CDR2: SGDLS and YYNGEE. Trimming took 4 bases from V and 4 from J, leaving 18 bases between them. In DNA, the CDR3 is TGTGCCAGCAGCCCGCAACAGGGCGCAATTTACGAGCAGTACTTC. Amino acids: CASSPQQGAIYEQYF.

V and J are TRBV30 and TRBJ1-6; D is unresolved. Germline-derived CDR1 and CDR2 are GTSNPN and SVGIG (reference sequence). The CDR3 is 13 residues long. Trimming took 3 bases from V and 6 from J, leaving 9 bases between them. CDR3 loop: CAWRTRGNSPLHF. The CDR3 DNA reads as TGTGCCTGGAGGACACGGGGTAATTCACCCCTCCACTTT.

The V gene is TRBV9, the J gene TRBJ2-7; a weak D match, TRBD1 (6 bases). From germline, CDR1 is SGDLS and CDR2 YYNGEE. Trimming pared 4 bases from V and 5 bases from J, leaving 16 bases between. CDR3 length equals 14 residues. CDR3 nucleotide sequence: TGTGCCAGCAGCCTCCAGGGGAGTCGGGACGAGCAGTACTTC. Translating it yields CASSLQGSRDEQYF.

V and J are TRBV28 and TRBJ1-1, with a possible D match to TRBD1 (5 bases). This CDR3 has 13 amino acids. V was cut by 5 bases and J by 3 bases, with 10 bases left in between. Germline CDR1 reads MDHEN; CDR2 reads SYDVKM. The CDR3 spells CASSTRADTEAFF. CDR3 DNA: TGTGCCAGCAGTACCAGGGCAGACACTGAAGCTTTCTTT.

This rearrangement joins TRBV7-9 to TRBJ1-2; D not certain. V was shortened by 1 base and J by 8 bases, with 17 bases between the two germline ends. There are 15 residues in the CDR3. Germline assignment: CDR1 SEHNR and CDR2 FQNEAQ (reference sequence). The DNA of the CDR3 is TGTGCCAGCAGCTTAGGGGCGTCTACCCAAGGGGGCTACACCTTC. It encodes CASSLGASTQGGYTF.